A single sample gave rise to the 16 T cell receptor beta chains below, sequenced in a study of blood T cell repertoires in COVID-19. Clones were read by immunoSEQ multiplex PCR, and TCRdb kept only the in-frame ones, dropping some. The data contain roughly 100,000 clones, 84% of them singletons. The specimen sequenced was peripheral blood. These receptors originate from a man in his 70s with active or convalescent COVID-19.

The genes are TRBV2 and TRBJ2-2; TRBD1 aligns across 9 bases. J was trimmed by 4 bases and V by 6 bases; bases with no gene match: 6. CDR1 SNHLY and CDR2 FYNNEI come from the germline V gene. The CDR3 totals 15 residues. CDR3 nucleotides: TGTGCCAGCAGCCAACAGGGGGCGGGCACCGGGGAGCTGTTTTTT. Amino acid sequence: CASSQQGAGTGELFF.

This clone was counted at least ten times. The chain has TRBV5-1 and TRBJ2-7; 9 nucleotides match TRBD2. CDR3 length equals 17 residues. The V and J ends lost 4 bases and 6 bases, in that order; junction bases with no gene match: 17. CDR1 and CDR2 (germline): SGHRS, YFSETQ. CDR3 DNA: TGCGCCAGCAGCCGAGGGGGAGCCGGGACTAGCATAGGCGAGCAGTACTTC. It codes for CASSRGGAGTSIGEQYF.

This chain connects TRBV6-2 or TRBV6-3 to TRBJ1-1, with unresolved D. Germline V CDR1 and CDR2: MNHEY, SVGEGT. The CDR3 is 13 residues long. Trimming cost V 5 bases and J 4 bases, with 11 bases left between them. The CDR3 loop is CASSREGGTEAFF. CDR3 sequence (DNA): TGTGCCAGCAGTCGCGAGGGTGGCACTGAAGCTTTCTTT.

This chain joins TRBV10-3 and TRBJ1-1; D remains unclear. The V gene's germline CDR1 is ENHRY and CDR2 SYGVKD. CDR3 length: 14 residues. V lost 5 bases, J lost 1 base, and 11 bases lay in between. The CDR3 sequence is CAISITRQNTEAFF. The CDR3 coding sequence is TGTGCCATCAGTATAACCCGACAGAACACTGAAGCTTTCTTT.

The chain links TRBV28 to TRBJ1-1; a weak D match, TRBD1 (6 bases). This CDR3 has 11 amino acids. V lost 7 bases and J 9 bases, leaving 12 bases between the germline ends. The V gene's germline CDR1 is MDHEN and CDR2 SYDVKM. CDR3 loop: CASMGGGQAFF. Written as DNA, the CDR3 is TGTGCCAGCATGGGCGGGGGGCAAGCTTTCTTT.

The rearrangement uses TRBV19 and TRBJ2-5; 10 bases are shared with TRBD2. Germline V lookup: CDR1 LNHDA, CDR2 SQIVND (reference sequence). The trim removed 11 bases at V and 3 bases at J, leaving 21 bases unmatched. There are 18 residues in the CDR3. The CDR3 nucleotides are TGTGCCGGGAACCCTAGCGGGGGTCTTGGAGTGAGGAAAGAGACCCAGTACTTC. This gives the protein CAGNPSGGLGVRKETQYF.

In nucleotides, the CDR3 is TGCGCCAGCAGGGGGCTCCCCTCCTACAATGAGCAGTTCTTC. This translates into CASRGLPSYNEQFF. The chain joins TRBV5-1 to TRBJ2-1; maybe TRBD1 (5 bases). The germline V gene encodes CDR1 SGHRS and CDR2 YFSETQ. V gave up 5 bases and J gave up 0 bases, with 9 bases separating them. The CDR3 runs 14 residues. Full variable domain (missing parts from reference TRBV5-1 and TRBJ2-1): KAGVTQTPRYLIKTRGQQVTLSCSPISGHRSVSWYQQTPGQGLQFLFEYFSETQRNKGNFPGRFSGRQFSNSRSEMNVSTLELGDSALYLCASRGLPSYNEQFFGPGTRLTVL.

The chain carries TRBV5-1 and TRBJ2-7; 10 nucleotides agree with TRBD1. J lost 1 base, V lost 4 bases, and 5 bases had no gene match. CDR3 length: 15 amino acids. CDR1 and CDR2 (germline): SGHRS, YFSETQ. In DNA form, the CDR3 reads TGCGCCAGCAGCGATAGGACAGGGGGTTCCTACGAGCAGTACTTC. It encodes CASSDRTGGSYEQYF.

The rearrangement links TRBV2 to TRBJ1-2; 9 nucleotides line up with TRBD1. V shed 6 bases, J shed 5 bases, and the junction held 10 bases outside the gene matches. Germline assignment: CDR1 SNHLY and CDR2 FYNNEI. The CDR3 extends over 15 amino acids. The CDR3 DNA follows: TGTGCCAGCAGGAAGGACAGGGGAGGAAGTTATGGCTACACCTTC. This encodes CASRKDRGGSYGYTF.

V is TRBV7-2 and J is TRBJ2-5; 7 bases line up with TRBD2. Per germline, CDR1 SGHTA and CDR2 FQGNSA. J was trimmed by 1 base and V by 1 base; bases with no gene match: 3. The CDR3 is 15 residues long. The CDR3 DNA sequence: TGTGCCAGCAGCTTAGACGGGGGGACCCAAGAGACCCAGTACTTC. Translated: CASSLDGGTQETQYF.

The gene calls are TRBV9 and TRBJ1-1; D remains unclear. CDR1 SGDLS and CDR2 YYNGEE come from the germline V gene. With 4 bases removed from V and 4 bases from J, the gap between germline ends came to 8 bases. The CDR3 covers 12 residues. CDR3 coding DNA: TGTGCCAGCAGCCAGGATCTCACTGAAGCTTTCTTT. It encodes CASSQDLTEAFF.

The chain recombines TRBV5-1 with TRBJ2-1; D remains ambiguous. The germline V gene encodes CDR1 SGHRS and CDR2 YFSETQ. The ends were cut back, 4 bases at V and 5 bases at J, with 13 bases in the middle. There are 14 residues in the CDR3. In DNA, the CDR3 is TGCGCCAGCAGCCCTATCGGCGCGGACAATGAGCAGTTCTTC. This gives the protein CASSPIGADNEQFF.

CDR3 DNA: TGTGCCAGCTCACCCCTAGGACAGGCGAACACTGAAGCTTTCTTT. It translates to CASSPLGQANTEAFF. The rearrangement uses TRBV18 and TRBJ1-1, with 7 bases that match TRBD1. Germline CDR1 reads KGHSH; CDR2 reads LQKENI. This CDR3 has 15 amino acids. With 3 bases clipped from V and 1 base from J, the junction kept 5 bases outside the gene matches.

In its sample, this clone was seen once. The sample holds other DNA sequences that translate to the same CDR3. The genes are TRBV4-3 and TRBJ1-1; maybe TRBD1 (6 bases). Germline values: CDR1 LGHNA, CDR2 YSLEER. V was clipped by 5 bases and J by 3 bases, with 10 bases between them. The CDR3 consists of 13 residues. The CDR3 protein is CASSFTGYTEAFF. CDR3 DNA: TGCGCCAGCAGCTTCACAGGGTACACTGAAGCTTTCTTT.

Worth noting for this clone: The junction does not match germline at one end; this may be a read error. This chain uses TRBV5-1 with TRBJ2-5; 7 bases agree with TRBD2. Germline V lookup: CDR1 SGHRS, CDR2 YFSETQ. CDR3 length: 15 amino acids. The CDR3 region has the DNA TGCGCCAGCAGCGGAGGGGCGCTAGCGGAAGAGGCCCAGTACTTC. Translated: CASSGGALAEEAQYF.

V usage is TRBV28 and J usage is TRBJ1-4; the match to TRBD1 covers 9 bases. Germline loops: CDR1 MDHEN, CDR2 SYDVKM. The CDR3 extends over 16 amino acids. With 6 bases clipped from V and 5 bases from J, the junction kept 10 bases outside the gene matches. CDR3 loop: CASSQLGQGRNEKLFF. CDR3 DNA: TGTGCCAGCAGCCAGCTTGGACAGGGGAGGAATGAAAAACTGTTTTTT.